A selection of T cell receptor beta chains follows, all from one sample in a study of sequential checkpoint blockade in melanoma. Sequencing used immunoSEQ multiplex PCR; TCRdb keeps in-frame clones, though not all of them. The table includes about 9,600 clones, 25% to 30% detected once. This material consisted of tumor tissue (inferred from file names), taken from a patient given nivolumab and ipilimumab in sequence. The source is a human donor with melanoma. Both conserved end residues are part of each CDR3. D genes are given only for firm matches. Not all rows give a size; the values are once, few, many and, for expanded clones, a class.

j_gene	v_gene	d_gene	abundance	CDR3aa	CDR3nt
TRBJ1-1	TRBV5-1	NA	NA	CASSLGAPLRHTEAFF	TGCGCCAGCAGCTTGGGAGCCCCTCTCCGGCACACTGAAGCTTTCTTT
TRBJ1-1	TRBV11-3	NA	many	CASSLDMVANTEAFF	TGTGCCAGCAGCTTGGATATGGTGGCGAACACTGAAGCTTTCTTT
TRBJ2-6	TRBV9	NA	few	CASSARQPSGANVLTF	TGTGCCAGCAGCGCCCGGCAGCCCTCTGGGGCCAACGTCCTGACTTTC
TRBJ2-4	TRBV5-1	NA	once	CASSLTLGEDYIQYF	TGCGCCAGCAGCCTTACTTTAGGGGAGGATTACATTCAGTACTTC
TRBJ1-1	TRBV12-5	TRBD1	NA	CASGLEGDRDAFF	TGTGCTAGTGGTTTGGAAGGGGACAGGGACGCTTTCTTT
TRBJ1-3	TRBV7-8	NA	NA	CASSLTTRNTIYF	TGTGCCAGCAGCTTAACGACCAGAAACACCATATATTTT
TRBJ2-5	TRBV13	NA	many	CASSLGLGIRETQYF	TGTGCCAGCAGCTTAGGCCTCGGGATAAGAGAGACCCAGTACTTC
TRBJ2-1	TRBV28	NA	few	CASSSLWGRAYNEQFF	TGTGCCAGCAGCTCGCTGTGGGGTCGGGCCTACAATGAGCAGTTCTTC
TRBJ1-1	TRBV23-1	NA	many	CASSPSQDAEAFF	TGCGCCAGCAGCCCCTCACAGGACGCTGAAGCTTTCTTT
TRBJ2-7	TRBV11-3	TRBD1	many	CASSRGHATYEQYF	TGTGCCAGCAGTAGGGGGCACGCCACCTACGAGCAGTACTTC
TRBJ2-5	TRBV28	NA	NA	CASSSSGLETQYF	TGTGCCAGCAGTTCATCAGGTTTAGAGACCCAGTACTTC
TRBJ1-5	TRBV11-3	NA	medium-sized	CASSLDGAGEECSNQPQHF	TGTGCCAGCAGCTTAGATGGGGCAGGGGAGGAGTGTAGCAATCAGCCCCAGCATTTT
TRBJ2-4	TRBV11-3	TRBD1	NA	CASSLNRGGWNIQYF	TGTGCCAGCAGCTTAAACAGGGGTGGGTGGAACATTCAGTACTTC
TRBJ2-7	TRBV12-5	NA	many	CASTIEQGGNEQYF	TGTGCCAGCACCATCGAGCAGGGGGGGAACGAGCAGTACTTC
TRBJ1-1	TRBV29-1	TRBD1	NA	CSGTGTGGGKTEAFF	TGCAGCGGAACCGGGACAGGGGGCGGGAAAACTGAAGCTTTCTTT
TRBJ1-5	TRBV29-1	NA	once	CSVVSELNQPQHF	TGCAGCGTTGTATCAGAACTCAATCAGCCCCAGCATTTT
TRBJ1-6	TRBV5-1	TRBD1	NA	CASSLGVGGGDSPLHF	TGCGCCAGCAGCTTGGGTGTAGGAGGGGGCGATTCACCCCTCCACTTT
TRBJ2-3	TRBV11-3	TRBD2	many	CASSLAGLAGETQYF	TGTGCCAGCAGCTTGGCCGGACTAGCGGGGGAGACGCAGTATTTT
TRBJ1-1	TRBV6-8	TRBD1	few	CASSRGQALEAFF	TGTGCCAGCAGCCGGGGACAGGCTCTTGAAGCTTTCTTT
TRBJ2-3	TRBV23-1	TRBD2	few	CASVISGEDTQYF	TGCGCCAGCGTAATTAGCGGGGAAGATACGCAGTATTTT
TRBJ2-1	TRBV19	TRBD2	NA	CASSSRLAGMYNEQFF	TGTGCCAGTAGCTCCCGACTAGCGGGGATGTACAATGAGCAGTTCTTC
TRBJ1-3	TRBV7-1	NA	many	CASSGRSGNTIYF	TGTGCCAGCAGCGGAAGATCTGGAAACACCATATATTTT
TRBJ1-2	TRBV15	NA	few	CATSRDLSEGSYYGYTF	TGTGCCACCAGCAGAGATCTGTCTGAGGGAAGTTACTATGGCTACACCTTC
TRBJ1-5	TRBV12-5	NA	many	CASSDFGFQPQHF	TGTGCCAGCTCGGACTTCGGCTTCCAGCCCCAGCATTTT
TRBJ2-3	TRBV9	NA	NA	CASSPLRLVADTQYF	TGTGCCAGCAGCCCACTAAGACTAGTGGCAGATACGCAGTATTTT
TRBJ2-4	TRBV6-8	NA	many	CASSEHRRENIQYF	TGTGCCAGCAGTGAGCACCGACGGGAAAACATTCAGTACTTC
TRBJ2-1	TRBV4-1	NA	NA	CASSHPSPIYNEQFF	TGCGCCAGCAGCCACCCTAGCCCCATCTACAATGAGCAGTTCTTC